Sequencing of this T cell receptor beta chain was carried out in a study of CD8+CD57+ T cells in acquired aplastic anemia (dated by TCRdb to about 2018). Study-wide context: A mean of about 3.2 ug of DNA, ranging from roughly 0.2 to 27.4 ug, was extracted from sorted CD4+ and CD8+ cells. A CD8+CD57+ expansion meant a frequency higher than the mean frequency seen in healthy subjects. Beyond this particular receptor, the publication reports: Around 27 CD8+ CDR3 sequences were found in both patients and controls but appeared to be highly expressed in patients and within the immunodominant clones of the patients. Patients and healthy controls showed no significant difference in CD8+ Simpson's diversity (P=0.060).

The CDR1 and CDR2 encoded by the germline V gene are MDHEN and SYDVKM. The CDR3 goes from the cysteine to the phenylalanine over 13 residues. The DNA shown is the 39-base CDR3, in frame from base 1. As for this clonotype: Its antigen target is currently unknown. This could be a read error, since a much larger clone is one nucleotide away.

Genomic DNA served as template for TCR beta VDJ combination and CDR3 sequence profiling. An Illumina HiSeq 2000 was the platform used for TCR repertoire sequencing. In the authors' own workflow: Repertoire assessment relied on Simpson's diversity index, CDR3 size and DJ length profiles, and TRBV/TRBJ rearrangement plots. The most abundant DNA sequence in the deep sequencing data was taken as the immunodominant clone. CDR3 amino acid sequences were checked for sharing across subjects and were also compared against the VDJdb database and published repertoires. Through fastp at Q25 and MiXCR, TCRdb rebuilt clones from the public reads, retaining in-frame beta chains. Identical CDR3 proteins give one entry, which carries the most common genes and DNA. The V and J calls here are based on TCRdb, not the publication. This sample gives around 200,000 distinct CDR3 sequences in total; around 50% of them show up just once. Over 10% of the sample is held by the ten biggest clonotypes.

Expansion of CD8+CD57+ cells had been shown by flow cytometry in the patients chosen for sequencing. Severe acquired aplastic anemia was diagnosed in all patients according to International Study of Aplastic Anemia and Agranulocytosis and Camitta criteria. At the time blood was sampled, none of the patients had received any therapy. In this study, sorted CD4+ and CD8+ T cells from the blood of healthy subjects and of severe aplastic anemia patients had their TCR repertoires deep-sequenced. Patients were enrolled under clinicaltrials.gov protocols 00001620, 01623167, 00001397, 00071045, 00081523 and 00961064 in the USA. Ficoll-Paque density gradient centrifugation was used to isolate peripheral blood mononuclear cells. CD4+ and CD8+ T cells were sorted by FACS or magnetic beads before DNA extraction.

The source is a human donor with aplastic anemia. The sample was sorted CD4+, CD8+, or CD8+CD57+ T cells (not recorded which) from PBMCs. The receptor chain draws on TRBV28 and TRBJ2-3; TRBD2 is a possible D gene, resting on 6 matching bases. The nucleotide sequence reads TGTGCCAGCAGTTTGCGGGGCCCAGATACGCGGTATTTT. Translated, it reads CASSLRGPDTRYF.